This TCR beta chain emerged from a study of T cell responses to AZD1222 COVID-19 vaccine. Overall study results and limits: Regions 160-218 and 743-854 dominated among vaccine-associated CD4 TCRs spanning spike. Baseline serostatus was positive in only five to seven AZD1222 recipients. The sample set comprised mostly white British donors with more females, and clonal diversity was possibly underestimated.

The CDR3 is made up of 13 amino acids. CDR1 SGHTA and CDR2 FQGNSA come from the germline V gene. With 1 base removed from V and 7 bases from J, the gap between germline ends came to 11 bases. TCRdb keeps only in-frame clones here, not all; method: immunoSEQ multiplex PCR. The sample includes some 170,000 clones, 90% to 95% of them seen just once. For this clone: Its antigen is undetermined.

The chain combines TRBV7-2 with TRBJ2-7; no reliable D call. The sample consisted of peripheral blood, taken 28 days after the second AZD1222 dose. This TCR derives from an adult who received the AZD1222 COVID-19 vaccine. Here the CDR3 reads CASSLEARWEQYF. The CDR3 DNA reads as TGTGCCAGCAGCTTAGAGGCAAGGTGGGAGCAGTACTTC.